This entry describes one TCR beta chain. Trimming stripped 2 bases from V and 1 base from J, with 8 bases between. The CDR3 extends over 14 amino acids. Germline V lookup: CDR1 PRHDT, CDR2 FYEKMQ (reference sequence). The data were taken from a study of CD8 T cells in Susac syndrome. It was with random hexamers that roughly 0.45 to 1 ug RNA was reverse transcribed. An immunoSEQ multiplex PCR amplified TCR beta CDR3 over 54 Vbeta and 13 Jbeta. TCRdb processed the immunoSEQ multiplex PCR reads anew with MiXCR; each CDR3 protein has one entry. This sample carries 200,000 to 300,000 distinct CDR3 sequences, approximately 92% of them seen once, and the ten largest clones take about 0.071%. Negative isolation yielded CD8+ and CD4+ T cells; FACS enriched TEMRA cells.

The source material was CD4+ T cells from PBMCs. The clonotype was recovered from a human donor with multiple sclerosis. The chain is built from TRBV13 and TRBJ1-1, with unresolved D. The CDR3 is CASSLRAANTEAFF. The CDR3 coding sequence is TGTGCCAGCAGCTTAAGAGCCGCGAACACTGAAGCTTTCTTT.